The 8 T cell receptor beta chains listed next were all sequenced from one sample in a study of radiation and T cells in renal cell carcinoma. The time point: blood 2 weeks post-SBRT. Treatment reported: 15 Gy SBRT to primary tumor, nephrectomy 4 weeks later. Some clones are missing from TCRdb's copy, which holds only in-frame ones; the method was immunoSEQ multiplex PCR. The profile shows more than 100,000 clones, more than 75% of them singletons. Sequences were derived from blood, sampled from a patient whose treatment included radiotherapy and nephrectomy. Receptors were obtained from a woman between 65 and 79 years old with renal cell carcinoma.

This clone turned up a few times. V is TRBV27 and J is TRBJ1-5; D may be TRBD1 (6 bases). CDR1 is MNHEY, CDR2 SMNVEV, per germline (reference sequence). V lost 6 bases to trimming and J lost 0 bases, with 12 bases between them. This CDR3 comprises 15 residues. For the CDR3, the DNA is TGTGCCAGCAGCTGGGACATCAATAGCAATCAGCCCCAGCATTTT. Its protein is CASSWDINSNQPQHF.

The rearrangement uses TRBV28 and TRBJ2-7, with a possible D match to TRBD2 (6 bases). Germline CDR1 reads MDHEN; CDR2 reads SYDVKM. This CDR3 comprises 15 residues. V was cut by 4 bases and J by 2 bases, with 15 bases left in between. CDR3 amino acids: CASSSKGTRTYEQYF. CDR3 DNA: TGTGCCAGCAGTTCAAAGGGGACTCGGACCTACGAGCAGTACTTC.

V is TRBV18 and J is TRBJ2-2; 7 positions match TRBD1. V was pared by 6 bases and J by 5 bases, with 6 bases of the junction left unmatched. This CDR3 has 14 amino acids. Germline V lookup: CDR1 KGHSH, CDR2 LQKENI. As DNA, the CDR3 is TGTGCCAGCTCCCGGACAGGATCGACCGGGGAGCTGTTTTTT. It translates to CASSRTGSTGELFF.

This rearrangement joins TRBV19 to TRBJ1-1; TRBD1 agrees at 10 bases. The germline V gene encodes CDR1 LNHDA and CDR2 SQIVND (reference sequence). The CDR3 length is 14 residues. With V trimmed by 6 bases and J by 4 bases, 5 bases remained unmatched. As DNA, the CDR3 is TGTGCCAGTAGAGAGACAGGGGGCGGCACTGAAGCTTTCTTT. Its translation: CASRETGGGTEAFF.

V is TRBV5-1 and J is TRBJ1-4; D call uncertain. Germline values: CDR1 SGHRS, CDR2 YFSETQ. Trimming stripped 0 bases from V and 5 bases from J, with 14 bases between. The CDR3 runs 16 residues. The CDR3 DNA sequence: TGCGCCAGCAGCTTGGGTGGCGTCGGTTCCAATGAAAAACTGTTTTTT. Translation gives CASSLGGVGSNEKLFF.

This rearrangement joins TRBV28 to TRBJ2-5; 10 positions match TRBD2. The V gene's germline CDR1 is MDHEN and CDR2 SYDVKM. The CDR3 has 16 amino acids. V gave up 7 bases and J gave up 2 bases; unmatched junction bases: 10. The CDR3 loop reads CASKASGGPVQETQYF. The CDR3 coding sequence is TGTGCCAGCAAGGCTAGCGGGGGACCCGTTCAAGAGACCCAGTACTTC.

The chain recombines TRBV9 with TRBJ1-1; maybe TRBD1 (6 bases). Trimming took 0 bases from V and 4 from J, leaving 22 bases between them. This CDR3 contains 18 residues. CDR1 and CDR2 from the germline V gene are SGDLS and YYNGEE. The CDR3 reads CASSVGPPLAGVGTEAFF. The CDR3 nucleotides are TGTGCCAGCAGCGTAGGTCCGCCGTTGGCAGGGGTGGGCACTGAAGCTTTCTTT.

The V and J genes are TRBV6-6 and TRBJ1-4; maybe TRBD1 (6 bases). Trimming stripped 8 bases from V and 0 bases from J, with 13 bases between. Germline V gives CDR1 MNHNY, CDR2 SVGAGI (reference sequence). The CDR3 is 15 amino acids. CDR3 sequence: CASQFRGATNEKLFF. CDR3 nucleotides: TGTGCCAGCCAGTTCAGGGGTGCAACTAATGAAAAACTGTTTTTT.